This is a list of T cell receptor beta chains from one sample in a study of early T cells in non-severe SARS-CoV-2 infection. From the 5' RACE reads, TCRdb called clonotypes with MiXCR, one entry per CDR3 protein. The profile shows tens of thousands of distinct CDR3 sequences, around 8.5% of them singletons. The sample consisted of whole blood. These receptors all stem from an adult who was a healthcare worker with PCR-confirmed SARS-CoV-2 infection or an uninfected control (not recorded which). Each CDR3 is given with its conserved first and last residue. The order of the fields is J gene, V gene, D gene, clone size, CDR3 protein, CDR3 DNA. D genes are given only for firm matches. Size tells how often a clone was seen (once, few, many) or the class of an expanded clone, and some rows leave it out.

>TRBJ1-1|TRBV5-3|TRBD1|.
CARSPRTGVAEAFF
TGTGCCAGAAGCCCTCGGACAGGGGTGGCTGAAGCTTTCTTT
>TRBJ2-7|TRBV6-5|.|few
CASTRRACPAGRYF
TGTGCCAGCACCCGCAGGGCATGTCCGGCGGGAAGGTACTTC
>TRBJ2-1|TRBV6-6|.|many
CASSQGGRSGVSNEQFF
TGTGCCAGCAGCCAAGGTGGACGTTCAGGGGTGTCCAATGAGCAGTTCTTC
>TRBJ2-5|TRBV3-1|TRBD2|.
CASKRLAGEETQYF
TGTGCCAGCAAGAGGCTAGCGGGGGAAGAGACCCAGTACTTC
>TRBJ2-5|TRBV6-1|TRBD1|.
CASRKGAVETQYF
TGTGCCAGCAGGAAGGGGGCGGTGGAGACCCAGTACTTC
>TRBJ2-6|TRBV7-9|.|.
CASSFVGDYGANVLTF
TGTGCCAGCAGCTTCGTTGGTGACTATGGGGCCAACGTCCTGACTTTC
>TRBJ2-7|TRBV15|.|many
CATSLARRYEQYF
TGTGCCACTTCCCTCGCTAGGCGATACGAGCAGTACTTC
>TRBJ1-1|TRBV6-1|.|many
CASSAAKAFF
TGTGCCAGCAGCGCCGCGAAAGCTTTCTTT
>TRBJ2-7|TRBV12-5|TRBD1|few
CASGSPTGGPYEQYF
TGTGCTAGTGGTTCTCCGACAGGGGGGCCCTACGAGCAGTACTTC
>TRBJ1-4|TRBV20-1|.|.
CSARKGGTNEKLFF
TGCAGTGCTAGAAAGGGGGGGACTAATGAAAAACTGTTTTTT
>TRBJ2-3|TRBV20-1|.|many
CSAGRGTDTQYF
TGCAGTGCGGGACGGGGTACAGATACGCAGTATTTT
>TRBJ2-5|TRBV7-3|.|few
CASILGRSVQETQYF
TGTGCCAGCATATTGGGGCGAAGCGTCCAAGAGACCCAGTACTTC
>TRBJ2-2|TRBV20-1|TRBD1|few
CSARDAGQGSAGELFF
TGCAGTGCTAGAGATGCGGGACAGGGGTCGGCCGGGGAGCTGTTTTTT
>TRBJ1-5|TRBV18|TRBD1|.
CASSLGQAGNQPQHF
TGTGCCAGCTCACTGGGACAGGCGGGCAATCAGCCCCAGCATTTT
>TRBJ2-5|TRBV5-1|.|many
CASSYSGQETQYF
TGCGCCAGCAGCTACAGTGGACAAGAGACCCAGTACTTC
>TRBJ1-1|TRBV3-1|.|few
CASSYRMNTEAFF
TGTGCCAGCAGTTACCGTATGAACACTGAAGCTTTCTTT
>TRBJ1-2|TRBV2|TRBD1|.
CASSAGGDYGYTF
TGTGCCAGCAGTGCAGGGGGCGACTATGGCTACACCTTC
>TRBJ2-1|TRBV11-2|TRBD1|few
CASRSFRGIPYHEQFF
TGTGCCAGCAGATCATTCAGGGGGATTCCGTATCATGAGCAGTTCTTC
>TRBJ2-2|TRBV12-3/TRBV12-4|TRBD1|.
CASRLTGTGNTGELFF
TGTGCCAGCAGACTCACGGGGACAGGGAACACCGGGGAGCTGTTTTTT
>TRBJ2-7|TRBV7-9|.|.
CASSPSLGYEQYF
TGTGCCAGCAGCCCTAGCCTTGGCTACGAGCAGTACTTC
>TRBJ2-5|TRBV9|TRBD2|.
CASSGTSGGIGETQYF
TGTGCCAGCAGCGGGACTAGCGGGGGAATTGGAGAGACCCAGTACTTC
>TRBJ2-4|TRBV2|.|few
CASSEPTVLAKNIQYF
TGTGCCAGCAGTGAACCGACTGTACTAGCCAAAAACATTCAGTACTTC
>TRBJ1-5|TRBV15|.|few
CATSRDRAPQPQHF
TGTGCCACCAGCAGAGATAGGGCCCCACAGCCCCAGCATTTT
>TRBJ2-2|TRBV7-6|TRBD1|few
CASSSPGQSYGELFF
TGTGCCAGCAGTAGTCCGGGACAGTCCTACGGGGAGCTGTTTTTT
>TRBJ2-3|TRBV2|TRBD2|.
CASSEVAGRDTQYF
TGTGCCAGCAGTGAAGTAGCGGGTCGAGATACGCAGTATTTT
>TRBJ2-5|TRBV7-9|.|many
CASRLVPRIQETQYF
TGTGCCAGCAGACTAGTTCCTAGGATCCAAGAGACCCAGTACTTC
>TRBJ2-7|TRBV3-1|TRBD1|.
CASSQGGSGQGGYEQYF
TGTGCCAGCAGCCAAGGAGGATCGGGACAGGGGGGCTACGAGCAGTACTTC
>TRBJ1-2|TRBV10-3|.|many
CAITGTGYGYTF
TGTGCCATCACCGGAACCGGCTATGGCTACACCTTC
>TRBJ2-7|TRBV2|.|.
CASSEDLILSYEQYF
TGTGCCAGCAGTGAAGACCTAATACTCTCCTACGAGCAGTACTTC
>TRBJ2-1|TRBV29-1|TRBD2|few
CSVPPSGALRGEQFF
TGCAGCGTCCCTCCGAGCGGGGCTCTGAGGGGTGAGCAGTTCTTC
>TRBJ1-2|TRBV7-9|TRBD1|.
CASSLERTGYGYTF
TGTGCCAGCAGCTTAGAAAGGACAGGATATGGCTACACCTTC
>TRBJ1-5|TRBV6-6|TRBD1|.
CASRVDRDDQPQHF
TGTGCCAGCAGGGTTGACAGGGACGATCAGCCCCAGCATTTT
>TRBJ1-5|TRBV5-8|.|few
CASSVNDQPQHF
TGTGCCAGCAGCGTGAACGATCAGCCCCAGCATTTT
>TRBJ2-1|TRBV7-3|TRBD2|many
CASSLGIAGYSYNEQFF
TGTGCCAGCAGCTTAGGGATAGCGGGGTACTCCTACAATGAGCAGTTCTTC
>TRBJ2-7|TRBV11-1|.|.
CASSLRRGSVYEQYF
TGTGCCAGCAGCTTACGACGGGGTTCGGTTTACGAGCAGTACTTC
>TRBJ2-7|TRBV2|TRBD2|.
CASQGLASRYEQYF
TGTGCCTCCCAGGGACTAGCGTCGCGCTACGAGCAGTACTTC
>TRBJ1-1|TRBV18|.|few
CASSPNPVPPEAFF
TGTGCCAGCTCACCGAATCCGGTCCCCCCTGAAGCTTTCTTT
>TRBJ2-7|TRBV19|TRBD1|few
CASSRLGTGYYEQYF
TGTGCCAGTAGCCGACTCGGGACAGGGTACTACGAGCAGTACTTC
>TRBJ1-2|TRBV12-3/TRBV12-4|.|.
CASSFQGSGYGYTF
TGTGCCAGCAGTTTTCAGGGGAGCGGCTATGGCTACACCTTC
>TRBJ2-7|TRBV7-2|.|.
CASSLGPGPEQYF
TGTGCCAGCAGCTTAGGCCCAGGCCCCGAGCAGTACTTC
>TRBJ2-4|TRBV20-1|.|.
CSAIGPGLAKNIQYF
TGCAGTGCTATTGGACCGGGGCTAGCCAAAAACATTCAGTACTTC
>TRBJ2-5|TRBV3-1|.|many
CASSQDRSLAAMETQYF
TGTGCCAGCAGCCAAGATCGGAGTTTAGCGGCTATGGAGACCCAGTACTTC
>TRBJ1-6|TRBV12-3/TRBV12-4|.|.
CASSLQRNSPLHF
TGTGCCAGCAGTTTGCAAAGAAATTCACCCCTCCACTTT
>TRBJ2-3|TRBV20-1|TRBD2|many
CSASWTSGITDTQYF
TGCAGTGCTTCCTGGACTAGCGGGATCACAGATACGCAGTATTTT
>TRBJ2-7|TRBV6-1|.|many
CASRDYEQYF
TGTGCCAGCAGGGACTACGAGCAGTACTTC
>TRBJ2-6|TRBV10-3|TRBD1|many
CAIYDRGNGANVLTF
TGTGCCATCTACGACAGGGGGAATGGGGCCAACGTCCTGACTTTC
>TRBJ2-6|TRBV5-1|.|few
CASTSGGWNDGANVLTF
TGCGCCAGCACCTCCGGAGGGTGGAATGATGGGGCCAACGTCCTGACTTTC
>TRBJ2-7|TRBV3-1|.|few
CASSPWGYEQYF
TGTGCCAGCAGCCCTTGGGGCTACGAGCAGTACTTC
>TRBJ2-1|TRBV12-3/TRBV12-4|.|once
CASSSQRIKQFF
TGTGCCAGCAGTTCCCAGCGGATTAAGCAGTTCTTC
>TRBJ1-6|TRBV5-1|.|many
CASSLTDSPLHF
TGCGCCAGCAGCTTGACAGATTCACCCCTCCACTTT
>TRBJ1-1|TRBV20-1|.|few
CSAEAPGLNTEAFF
TGCAGTGCTGAGGCACCGGGTTTGAACACTGAAGCTTTCTTT
>TRBJ2-6|TRBV30|.|many
CAWSVELSGANVLTF
TGTGCCTGGAGTGTTGAACTCTCTGGGGCCAACGTCCTGACTTTC
>TRBJ1-1|TRBV2|.|few
CASSDDSRITEAFF
TGTGCCAGCAGCGATGACAGCAGGATCACTGAAGCTTTCTTT
>TRBJ2-3|TRBV10-3|TRBD1|.
CAISGPRTGSTDTQYF
TGTGCCATCAGTGGCCCTAGGACAGGAAGCACAGATACGCAGTATTTT